The subject of this entry is one T cell receptor beta chain. This entry is derived from a study of blood T cells in healthy people across ages. Together with a sample-barcoded 5' primer, a J-beta primer mix was included in a second PCR lasting about 6 to 11 cycles. Any given sample supplied a minimum of 2.5 million CDR3-containing paired-end reads. TCRdb itself ran the 5' RACE reads through MiXCR, one entry per CDR3 protein. The sample consists of 600,000 or so distinct CDR3 sequences, over 20% of them appearing once. Germline trimming cut 10 bases from V and 3 bases from J; bases unmatched to any gene: 11. CDR1 MNHNY and CDR2 SVGAGI come from the germline V gene (reference sequence). The CDR3 extends over 14 amino acids.

The rearrangement joins TRBV6-6 to TRBJ2-7; 8 nucleotides match TRBD1. The sequencing input was blood. The sequence came from a man between 65 and 85 years old in good health. Here the CDR3 reads CATDDRGGDYEQYF. The CDR3 nucleotides are TGTGCCACCGACGACAGGGGCGGTGACTACGAGCAGTACTTC.